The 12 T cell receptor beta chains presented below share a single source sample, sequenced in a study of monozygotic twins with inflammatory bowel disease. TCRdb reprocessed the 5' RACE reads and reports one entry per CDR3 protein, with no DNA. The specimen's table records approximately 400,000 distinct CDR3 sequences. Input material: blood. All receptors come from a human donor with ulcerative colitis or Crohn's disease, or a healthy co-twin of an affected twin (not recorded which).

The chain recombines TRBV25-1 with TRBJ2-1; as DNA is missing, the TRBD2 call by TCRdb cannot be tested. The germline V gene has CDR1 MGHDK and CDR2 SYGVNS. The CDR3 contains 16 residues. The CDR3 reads CASSELAGGSYNEQFF.

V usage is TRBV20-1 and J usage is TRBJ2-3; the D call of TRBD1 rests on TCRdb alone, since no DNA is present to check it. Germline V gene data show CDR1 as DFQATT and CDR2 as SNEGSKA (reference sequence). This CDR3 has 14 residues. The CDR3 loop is CSATGTYSTDTQYF.

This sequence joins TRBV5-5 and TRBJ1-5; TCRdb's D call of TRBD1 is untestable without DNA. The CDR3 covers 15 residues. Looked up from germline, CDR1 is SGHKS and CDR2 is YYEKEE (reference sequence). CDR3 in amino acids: CASSGTGALNQPQHF.

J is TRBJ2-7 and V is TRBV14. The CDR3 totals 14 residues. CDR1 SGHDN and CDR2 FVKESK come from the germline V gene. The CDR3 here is CASSQGLTPYEQYF.

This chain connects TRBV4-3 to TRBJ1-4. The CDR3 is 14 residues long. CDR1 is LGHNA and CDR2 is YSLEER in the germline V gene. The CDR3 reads CASSQDRNLEKLFF.

This chain's CDR3 is CASTSTEIGELFF. The chain is built from TRBV7-9 and TRBJ2-2. Germline V gene sequence: CDR1 SEHNR, CDR2 FQNEAQ (reference sequence). CDR3 length equals 13 residues.

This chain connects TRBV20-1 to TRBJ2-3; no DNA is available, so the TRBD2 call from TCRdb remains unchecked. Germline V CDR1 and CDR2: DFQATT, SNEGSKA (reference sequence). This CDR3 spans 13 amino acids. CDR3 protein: CSEGGSRGDTQYF.

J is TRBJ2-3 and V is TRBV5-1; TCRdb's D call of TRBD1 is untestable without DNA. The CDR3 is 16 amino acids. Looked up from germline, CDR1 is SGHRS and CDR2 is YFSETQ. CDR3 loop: CASNTGGAPRTDTQYF.

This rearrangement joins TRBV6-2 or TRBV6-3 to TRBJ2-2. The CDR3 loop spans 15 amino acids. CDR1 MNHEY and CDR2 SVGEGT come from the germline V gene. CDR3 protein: CASSYSRGNTGELFF.

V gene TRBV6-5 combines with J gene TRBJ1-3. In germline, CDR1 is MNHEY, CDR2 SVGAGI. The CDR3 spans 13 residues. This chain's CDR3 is CASSPTAGNTIYF.

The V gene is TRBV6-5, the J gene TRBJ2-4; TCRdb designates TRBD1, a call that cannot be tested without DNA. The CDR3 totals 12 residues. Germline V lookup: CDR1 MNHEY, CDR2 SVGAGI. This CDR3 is CASSSGQGPQYF.

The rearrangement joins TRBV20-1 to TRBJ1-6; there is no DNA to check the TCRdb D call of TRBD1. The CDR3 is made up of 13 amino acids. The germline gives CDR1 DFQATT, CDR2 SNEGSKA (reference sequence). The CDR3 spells CSAIETVNSPLHF.